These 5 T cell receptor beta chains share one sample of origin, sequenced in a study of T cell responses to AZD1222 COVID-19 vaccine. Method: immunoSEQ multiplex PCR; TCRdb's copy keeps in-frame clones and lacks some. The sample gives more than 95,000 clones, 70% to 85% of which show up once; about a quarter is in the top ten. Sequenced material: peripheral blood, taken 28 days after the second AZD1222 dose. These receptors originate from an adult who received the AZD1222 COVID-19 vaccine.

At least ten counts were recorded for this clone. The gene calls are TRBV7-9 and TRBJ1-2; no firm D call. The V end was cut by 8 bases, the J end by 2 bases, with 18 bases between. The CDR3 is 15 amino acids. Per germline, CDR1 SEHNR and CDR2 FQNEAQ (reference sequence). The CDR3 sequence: CASRLEGQTNYGYTF. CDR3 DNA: TGTGCCAGCCGGCTGGAGGGCCAGACGAACTATGGCTACACCTTC.

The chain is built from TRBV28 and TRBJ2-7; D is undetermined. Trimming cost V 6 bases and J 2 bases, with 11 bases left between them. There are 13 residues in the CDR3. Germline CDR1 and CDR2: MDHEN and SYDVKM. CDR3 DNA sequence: TGTGCCAGCAGCCTTCAGGTTCCCTACGAGCAGTACTTC. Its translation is CASSLQVPYEQYF. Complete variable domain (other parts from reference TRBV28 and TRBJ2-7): DVKVTQSSRYLVKRTGEKVFLECVQDMDHENMFWYRQDPGLGLRLIYFSYDVKMKEKGDIPEGYSVSREKKERFSLILESASTNQTSMYLCASSLQVPYEQYFGPGTRLTVT.

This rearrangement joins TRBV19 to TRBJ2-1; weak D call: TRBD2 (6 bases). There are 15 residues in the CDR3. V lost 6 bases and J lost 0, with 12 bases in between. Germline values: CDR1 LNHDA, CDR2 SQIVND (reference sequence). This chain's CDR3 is CASRGAGSSYNEQFF. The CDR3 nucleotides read TGTGCCAGTAGGGGAGCGGGCAGCTCCTACAATGAGCAGTTCTTC.

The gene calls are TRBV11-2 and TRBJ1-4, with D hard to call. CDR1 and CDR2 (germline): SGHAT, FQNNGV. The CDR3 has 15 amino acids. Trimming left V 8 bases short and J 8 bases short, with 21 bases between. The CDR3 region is CASGFGRAGSEKLFF. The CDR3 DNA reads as TGTGCCAGCGGTTTCGGGAGAGCAGGATCCGAAAAACTGTTTTTT.

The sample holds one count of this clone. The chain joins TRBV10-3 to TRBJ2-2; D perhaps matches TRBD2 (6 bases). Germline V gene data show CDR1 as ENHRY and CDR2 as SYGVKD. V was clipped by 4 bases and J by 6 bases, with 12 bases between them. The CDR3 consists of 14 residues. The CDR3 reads CAISASRGSGELFF. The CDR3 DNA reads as TGTGCCATCAGTGCATCCCGGGGGTCCGGGGAGCTGTTTTTT.